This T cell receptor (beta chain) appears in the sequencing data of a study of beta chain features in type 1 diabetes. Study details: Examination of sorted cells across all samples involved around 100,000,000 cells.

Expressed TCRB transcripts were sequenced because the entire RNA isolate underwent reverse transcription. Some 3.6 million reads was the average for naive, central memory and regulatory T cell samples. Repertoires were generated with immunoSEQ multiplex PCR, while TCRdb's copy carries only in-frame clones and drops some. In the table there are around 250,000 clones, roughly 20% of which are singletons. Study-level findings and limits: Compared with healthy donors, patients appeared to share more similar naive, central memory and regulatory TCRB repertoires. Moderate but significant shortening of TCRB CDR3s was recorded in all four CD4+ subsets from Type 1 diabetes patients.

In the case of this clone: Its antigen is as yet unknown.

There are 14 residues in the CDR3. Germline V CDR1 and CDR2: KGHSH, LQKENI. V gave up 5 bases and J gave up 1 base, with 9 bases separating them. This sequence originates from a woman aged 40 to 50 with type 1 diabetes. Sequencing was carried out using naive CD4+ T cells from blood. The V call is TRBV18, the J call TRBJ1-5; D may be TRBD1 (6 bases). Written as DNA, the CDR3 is TGTGCCAGCTCATTCGGACAGAGCAATCAGCCCCAGCATTTT. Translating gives CASSFGQSNQPQHF.